These T cell receptor beta chains were read from a single sample in a study of PD-L1 blockade in urothelial cancer. Using immunoSEQ multiplex PCR, the repertoire was profiled, and TCRdb retains in-frame clones only, with some absent. The data contain more than 40,000 clones, approximately 83% of them singletons. Material: PBMCs, obtained around atezolizumab (anti-PD-L1) treatment. These TCRs come from a man aged 55-75 years with urothelial cancer. Both conserved end residues are part of each CDR3. A D gene is named only where the DNA matches it firmly. Clone size is stated in some rows and not others, as once, few, many or a class when expanded.

TRBJ2-7 | TRBD1 | TRBV10-3 | NA | CASRAGGTTYEQYF | TGTGCCTCGAGGGCAGGGGGCACCACCTACGAGCAGTACTTC
TRBJ2-5 | NA | TRBV6-6 | NA | CASSHVRGETQYF | TGTGCCAGCAGCCACGTCAGGGGAGAGACCCAGTACTTC
TRBJ1-4 | NA | TRBV5-6 | NA | CASSLRGTTNEKLFF | TGTGCCAGCAGCTTGCGCGGCACAACTAATGAAAAACTGTTTTTT
TRBJ2-7 | NA | TRBV7-2 | NA | CASSFPPLYEQYF | TGTGCCAGCAGCTTTCCCCCGTTGTACGAGCAGTACTTC
TRBJ2-5 | NA | TRBV30 | NA | CAWSVQGRRRRETQYF | TGTGCCTGGAGTGTACAGGGACGGAGACGTCGAGAGACCCAGTACTTC
TRBJ1-5 | NA | TRBV2 | NA | CASSEQRNQPQHF | TGTGCCAGCAGTGAACAGCGAAATCAGCCCCAGCATTTT
TRBJ1-1 | TRBD1 | TRBV18 | NA | CASSPGQGAMNTEAFF | TGTGCCAGCTCACCAGGGCAGGGGGCAATGAACACTGAAGCTTTCTTT
TRBJ2-5 | TRBD1 | TRBV4-1 | NA | CASSQEQGAETQYF | TGCGCCAGCAGCCAAGAACAGGGGGCAGAGACCCAGTACTTC
TRBJ1-5 | NA | TRBV27 | few | CASSFGVWQPQHF | TGTGCCAGCAGTTTCGGGGTTTGGCAGCCCCAGCATTTT
TRBJ2-3 | TRBD2 | TRBV6-1 | NA | CASAGGADTQYF | TGTGCCAGCGCCGGGGGGGCAGATACGCAGTATTTT
TRBJ2-7 | TRBD1 | TRBV28 | NA | CASSLDRGFSYEQYF | TGTGCCAGCAGCCTAGACAGGGGGTTCTCCTACGAGCAGTACTTC
TRBJ2-5 | TRBD2 | TRBV29-1 | NA | CSVDPSGVRETQYF | TGCAGCGTTGACCCTAGCGGGGTCAGGGAGACCCAGTACTTC
TRBJ2-5 | TRBD1 | TRBV7-3 | NA | CASSPDRVETQYF | TGTGCCAGCAGTCCCGACAGGGTCGAGACCCAGTACTTC
TRBJ2-3 | TRBD2 | TRBV19 | NA | CASSPHRADRAGTDTQYF | TGTGCCAGTAGTCCCCATAGGGCGGACCGAGCGGGAACAGATACGCAGTATTTT
TRBJ2-7 | TRBD1 | TRBV28 | NA | CASSEGARYEQYF | TGTGCCAGCAGTGAGGGGGCACGTTACGAGCAGTACTTC
TRBJ1-5 | TRBD1 | TRBV6-6 | NA | CASSYTAGGPQPQHF | TGTGCCAGCAGTTACACAGCAGGGGGCCCTCAGCCCCAGCATTTT
TRBJ2-7 | NA | TRBV29-1 | NA | CSVSRGLAYEQYF | TGCAGCGTCTCTCGGGGGTTGGCGTACGAGCAGTACTTC
TRBJ2-3 | TRBD1 | TRBV28 | NA | CASPDASGTVRPRYDTQYF | TGTGCCAGCCCCGATGCGTCCGGGACAGTTCGTCCAAGATACGATACGCAGTATTTT
TRBJ2-5 | TRBD2 | TRBV11-3 | NA | CASSPRRGQETQYF | TGTGCCAGCAGCCCTCGGCGGGGGCAAGAGACCCAGTACTTC
TRBJ2-5 | NA | TRBV11-1 | NA | CASSLALGQIQETQYF | TGTGCCAGCAGCTTAGCGCTAGGACAAATCCAAGAGACCCAGTACTTC
TRBJ1-2 | NA | TRBV15 | NA | CATSRDLGGLIDGYTF | TGTGCCACCAGCAGAGATCTAGGAGGGCTTATCGATGGCTACACCTTC
TRBJ1-5 | TRBD1 | TRBV6-1 | NA | CASSEALTGVNQPQHF | TGTGCCAGCAGTGAGGCCCTGACAGGGGTTAATCAGCCCCAGCATTTT
TRBJ1-4 | NA | TRBV19 | NA | CASTEGALHRGLRSEKLFF | TGTGCCAGTACGGAGGGAGCGCTCCACCGCGGACTCCGGTCCGAAAAACTGTTTTTT
TRBJ2-7 | TRBD2 | TRBV7-2 | once | CASSTASGSSYEQYF | TGTGCCAGCAGCACCGCTAGCGGGAGTTCCTACGAGCAGTACTTC
TRBJ2-1 | NA | TRBV27 | NA | CASSLRPLRADSQTNEQFF | TGTGCCAGCAGTTTAAGGCCCCTCAGGGCAGACAGCCAAACCAATGAGCAGTTCTTC
TRBJ2-3 | NA | TRBV11-3 | NA | CASSLGQDSDTQYF | TGTGCCAGCAGCTTAGGACAGGATTCAGATACGCAGTATTTT
TRBJ2-1 | NA | TRBV4-3 | NA | CASSQVMTALQFF | TGCGCCAGCAGCCAAGTGATGACAGCGCTACAGTTCTTC
TRBJ2-7 | TRBD2 | TRBV11-1 | NA | CASSAGLAGAYEQYF | TGTGCCAGCAGCGCGGGACTAGCGGGAGCGTACGAGCAGTACTTC
TRBJ1-5 | NA | TRBV12-5 | NA | CASGLVLEGRFGNQPQHF | TGTGCTAGTGGTTTGGTATTGGAGGGGAGATTCGGCAATCAGCCCCAGCATTTT
TRBJ1-1 | NA | TRBV20-1 | NA | CSVPMNTEAFF | TGCAGTGTCCCCATGAACACTGAAGCTTTCTTT
TRBJ1-2 | NA | TRBV5-4 | NA | CASSLKTTQDTF | TGTGCCAGCAGCCTCAAAACAACCCAGGACACCTTC
TRBJ2-7 | TRBD1 | TRBV6-1 | NA | CASSDRGLFHEQYF | TGTGCCAGCAGTGATAGGGGGCTGTTCCACGAGCAGTACTTC
TRBJ2-3 | TRBD2 | TRBV5-1 | few | CASSRSGGGTDTQYF | TGCGCCAGCAGCCGTAGCGGGGGGGGGACAGATACGCAGTATTTT
TRBJ2-2 | TRBD1 | TRBV10-3 | NA | CAISEFGTGGTGELFF | TGTGCCATCAGTGAGTTTGGGACAGGGGGCACCGGGGAGCTGTTTTTT
TRBJ1-2 | TRBD1 | TRBV7-9 | NA | CASSLGGTGDGGYTF | TGTGCCAGCAGCTTAGGCGGGACAGGGGATGGTGGCTACACCTTC
TRBJ1-5 | TRBD1 | TRBV7-8 | once | CASSVGQGGGYSNQPQHF | TGTGCCAGCAGCGTAGGACAGGGGGGGGGATATAGCAATCAGCCCCAGCATTTT
TRBJ1-1 | NA | TRBV6-5 | NA | CASSYSGEEAFF | TGTGCCAGCAGTTATTCAGGGGAAGAAGCTTTCTTT
TRBJ2-1 | TRBD2 | TRBV29-1 | NA | CSVVGTNYNEQFF | TGCAGCGTTGTGGGGACTAACTACAATGAGCAGTTCTTC
TRBJ2-5 | NA | TRBV7-7 | few | CASSLGGWQETQYF | TGTGCTAGCAGCTTAGGAGGCTGGCAAGAGACCCAGTACTTC
TRBJ1-4 | NA | TRBV30 | NA | CAWSDDLMGGEKLFF | TGTGCCTGGAGTGATGATCTGATGGGGGGGGAAAAACTGTTTTTT
TRBJ1-6 | TRBD1 | TRBV7-8 | NA | CASSSQGVNSPLHF | TGTGCCAGCAGCTCCCAGGGGGTCAATTCACCCCTCCACTTT
TRBJ1-4 | NA | TRBV6-5 | NA | CASSYWAGFEKLFF | TGTGCCAGCAGTTACTGGGCAGGCTTTGAAAAACTGTTTTTT
TRBJ1-3 | NA | TRBV27 | NA | CASSKGNSGNTIYF | TGTGCCAGCAGTAAGGGGAACTCTGGAAACACCATATATTTT
TRBJ2-5 | NA | TRBV10-1 | NA | CASSESPDQETQYF | TGCGCCAGCAGTGAGTCCCCGGACCAAGAGACCCAGTACTTC
TRBJ2-2 | NA | TRBV6-5 | NA | CASRGLTKNTGELFF | TGTGCCAGCCGAGGACTAACCAAAAACACCGGGGAGCTGTTTTTT
TRBJ2-5 | TRBD1 | TRBV7-7 | NA | CASSQVTGVGETQYF | TGTGCTAGCAGCCAAGTGACAGGGGTCGGAGAGACCCAGTACTTC
TRBJ2-5 | TRBD1 | TRBV7-9 | NA | CASSRHQGARAQTQYF | TGTGCCAGCAGCCGCCACCAGGGGGCGAGGGCGCAGACCCAGTACTTC
TRBJ1-3 | NA | TRBV10-2 | NA | CASSRGMDGNTIYF | TGCGCCAGCAGTAGGGGGATGGATGGAAACACCATATATTTT
TRBJ1-2 | NA | TRBV18 | NA | CASSPSVSGNYGYTF | TGTGCCAGCTCACCATCGGTTTCAGGGAACTATGGCTACACCTTC
TRBJ2-7 | NA | TRBV14 | NA | CASSLSDEQYF | TGTGCCAGCAGCTTGAGCGACGAGCAGTACTTC
TRBJ1-5 | NA | TRBV2 | NA | CASSETGYQPQHF | TGTGCCAGCAGTGAAACAGGGTATCAGCCCCAGCATTTT
TRBJ2-5 | TRBD2 | TRBV4-1 | NA | CASSQEIQASGRETQYF | TGCGCCAGCAGCCAAGAAATTCAGGCTAGCGGGCGAGAGACCCAGTACTTC
TRBJ2-5 | TRBD2 | TRBV28 | NA | CASSPGSSGWETQYF | TGTGCCAGCAGCCCAGGGAGTAGCGGGTGGGAGACCCAGTACTTC
TRBJ2-7 | NA | TRBV14 | NA | CASSRGLLYEQYF | TGTGCCAGCAGCCGCGGATTGCTCTACGAGCAGTACTTC
TRBJ2-7 | NA | TRBV9 | NA | CASSVADSYEQYF | TGTGCCAGCAGCGTAGCAGATTCCTACGAGCAGTACTTC
TRBJ2-3 | NA | TRBV5-1 | NA | CASSLVRDMRTDTQYF | TGCGCCAGCAGCTTGGTAAGGGACATGCGCACAGATACGCAGTATTTT
TRBJ2-7 | NA | TRBV7-9 | NA | CASSPGQWVYEQYF | TGTGCCAGCAGCCCAGGACAGTGGGTCTACGAGCAGTACTTC
TRBJ1-4 | NA | TRBV5-1 | once | CASSFQGNNEKLFF | TGCGCCAGCAGCTTTCAGGGGAATAATGAAAAACTGTTTTTT
TRBJ2-2 | TRBD2 | TRBV2 | NA | CASSLGGGFTGELFF | TGTGCCAGCAGTCTGGGGGGGGGTTTCACCGGGGAGCTGTTTTTT